The TCR beta chain under discussion was sequenced for a study of cytomegalovirus exposure and HLA in healthy donors. Findings and caveats of the study: Around 160 TCR beta chains were listed as cytomegalovirus-associated. Among TCR sequences, most were rare, though some public TCRs appeared in many donors.

The ends were cut back, 2 bases at V and 0 bases at J, with 9 bases in the middle. Per the germline V gene, CDR1 is SGDLS and CDR2 is YYNGEE. This CDR3 spans 15 amino acids. TCRdb keeps only in-frame clones here, not all; method: immunoSEQ multiplex PCR. In the table there are more than 110,000 clones, roughly 86% of which are singletons. Remarks on this clone: Its target is not known.

The chain combines TRBV9 with TRBJ2-1; D is unclear. This TCR derives from a woman aged 25 to 39 in good health and CMV-seronegative. The specimen was PBMCs. The CDR3 bases are TGTGCCAGCAGCGTGGGCGCTTCCTCCTACAATGAGCAGTTCTTC. Protein: CASSVGASSYNEQFF. The full variable domain, with the rest looked up from reference TRBV9 and TRBJ2-1, is DSGVTQTPKHLITATGQRVTLRCSPRSGDLSVYWYQQSLDQGLQFLIQYYNGEERAKGNILERFSAQQFPDLHSELNLSSLELGDSALYFCASSVGASSYNEQFFGPGTRLTVL.